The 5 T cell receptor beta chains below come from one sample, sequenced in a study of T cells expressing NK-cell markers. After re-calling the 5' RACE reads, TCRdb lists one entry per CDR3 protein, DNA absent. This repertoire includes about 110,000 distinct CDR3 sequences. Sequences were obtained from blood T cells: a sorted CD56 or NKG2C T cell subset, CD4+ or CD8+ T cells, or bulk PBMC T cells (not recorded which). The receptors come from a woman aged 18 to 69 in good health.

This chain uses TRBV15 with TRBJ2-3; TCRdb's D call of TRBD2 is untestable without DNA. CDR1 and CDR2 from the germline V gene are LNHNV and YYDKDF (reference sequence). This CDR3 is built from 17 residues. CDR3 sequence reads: CATSAELAGGATDTQYF.

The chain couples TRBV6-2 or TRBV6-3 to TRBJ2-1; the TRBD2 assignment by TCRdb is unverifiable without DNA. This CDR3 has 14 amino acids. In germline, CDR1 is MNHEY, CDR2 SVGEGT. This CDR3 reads CASNLGLSGAEQFF.

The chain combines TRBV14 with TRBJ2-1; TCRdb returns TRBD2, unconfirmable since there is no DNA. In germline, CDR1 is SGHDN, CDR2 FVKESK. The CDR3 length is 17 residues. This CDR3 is CASSQPPSSGGINEQFF.

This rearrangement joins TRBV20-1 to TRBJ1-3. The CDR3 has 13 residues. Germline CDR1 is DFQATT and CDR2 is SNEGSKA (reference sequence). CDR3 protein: CSAEWSSGNTIYF.

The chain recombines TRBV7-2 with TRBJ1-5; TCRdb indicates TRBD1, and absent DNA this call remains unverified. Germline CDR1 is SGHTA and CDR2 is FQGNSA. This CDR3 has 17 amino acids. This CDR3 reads CASSLNEGGRSNQPQHF.